The 29 T cell receptor beta chains below come from one sample, sequenced in a study of cytomegalovirus exposure and HLA in healthy donors. It was with 60 Vbeta and 13 Jbeta primers that the PCR ran. The data were produced by immunoSEQ multiplex PCR, yet TCRdb's version contains in-frame clones alone and is incomplete. Found here are roughly 150,000 clones, 64% of them singletons; the top ten hold 3%. Sequencing input: PBMCs. The receptors were gathered from a woman in her thirties in good health and CMV-seropositive.

This chain connects TRBV28 to TRBJ1-4; 9 nucleotides match TRBD1. Germline trimming cut 6 bases from V and 6 bases from J; bases unmatched to any gene: 8. The germline CDR1 and CDR2 sequences are MDHEN and SYDVKM. The CDR3 is 15 residues long. The CDR3 nucleotides are TGTGCCAGCAGCCTTCAGACAGGGGGTTATGAAAAACTGTTTTTT. It encodes CASSLQTGGYEKLFF.

V and J are TRBV27 and TRBJ1-5, with 7 bases fitting TRBD1. V dropped 5 bases and J dropped 1; count of bases not matched to a gene: 2. The CDR3 is 14 residues long. Per the germline V gene, CDR1 is MNHEY and CDR2 is SMNVEV (reference sequence). CDR3 bases: TGTGCCAGCAGTGCGACAGGGAGCAATCAGCCCCAGCATTTT. Encoded protein: CASSATGSNQPQHF.

This clone was picked up a small number of times. The chain couples TRBV2 to TRBJ2-5, with TRBD1 matching over 7 bases. CDR3 size: 13 residues. The V and J ends lost 5 bases and 5 bases, in that order; junction bases with no gene match: 5. CDR1 and CDR2 (germline): SNHLY, FYNNEI. DNA for the CDR3: TGTGCCAGCAGTTCGACAGGGCGGGAGACCCAGTACTTC. Its protein is CASSSTGRETQYF.

The chain has TRBV16 and TRBJ2-3; 11 bases are a match to TRBD2. Germline V CDR1 and CDR2: KGHSY, FQNENV. The trim removed 0 bases at V and 2 bases at J, leaving 7 bases unmatched. The length of the CDR3 is 18 residues. The CDR3 is CASSQSRASGRITDTQYF. Written as DNA, the CDR3 is TGTGCCAGCAGCCAATCGAGGGCTAGCGGGAGGATCACAGATACGCAGTATTTT.

There are a few counts of this clone. The rearrangement links TRBV27 to TRBJ1-2; D remains unclear. V lost 0 bases and J 4 bases, leaving 12 bases between the germline ends. CDR1 MNHEY and CDR2 SMNVEV come from the germline V gene (reference sequence). The CDR3 sequence is 15 residues long. The DNA for the CDR3 is TGTGCCAGCAGTTTATCGAGATCTGCTGGCTATGGCTACACCTTC. Protein sequence: CASSLSRSAGYGYTF.

This clone has just one count. The rearrangement uses TRBV4-1 and TRBJ1-1, with 7 bases identical to TRBD1. From germline, CDR1 is MGHRA and CDR2 YSYEKL. CDR3 length equals 15 residues. Losses at the gene ends were 1 base for V and 8 bases for J; bases not matched to a gene: 10. This CDR3 reads CASSQVGGGPREAFF. DNA of the CDR3: TGCGCCAGCAGCCAAGTAGGGGGCGGGCCCAGAGAAGCTTTCTTT.

As to this clone: The sample carries other DNA sequences with the same CDR3. V and J are TRBV19 and TRBJ2-7, with D perhaps TRBD1 (6 bases). CDR1 LNHDA and CDR2 SQIVND come from the germline V gene (reference sequence). The CDR3 totals 13 residues. Trimming removed 3 bases at V and 2 bases at J, with 8 bases between. CDR3 DNA sequence: TGTGCCAGTAGTATTAACAGGGCCTACGAGCAGTACTTC. It yields the protein CASSINRAYEQYF. The variable domain in full, completed from reference TRBV19 and TRBJ2-7, reads DGGITQSPKYLFRKEGQNVTLSCEQNLNHDAMYWYRQDPGQGLRLIYYSQIVNDFQKGDIAEGYSVSREKKESFPLTVTSAQKNPTAFYLCASSINRAYEQYFGPGTRLTVT.

The V gene is TRBV2, the J gene TRBJ2-3, with TRBD2 matching over 10 bases. Germline CDR1 is SNHLY and CDR2 is FYNNEI. The CDR3 extends over 15 amino acids. The ends lost 6 bases at V and 3 bases at J; junction bases unmatched: 6. This CDR3 is CASSALAGVTDTQYF. For the CDR3, the DNA is TGTGCCAGCAGCGCCCTAGCGGGAGTGACAGATACGCAGTATTTT. The full variable domain, rest sourced from reference TRBV2 and TRBJ2-3, is EPEVTQTPSHQVTQMGQEVILRCVPISNHLYFYWYRQILGQKVEFLVSFYNNEISEKSEIFDDQFSVERPDGSNFTLKIRSTKLEDSAMYFCASSALAGVTDTQYFGPGTRLTVL.

The chain carries TRBV7-9 and TRBJ2-3, with D unresolved. The CDR3 runs to 12 residues. The germline CDR1 and CDR2 sequences are SEHNR and FQNEAQ (reference sequence). V lost 5 bases and J 4 bases, leaving 7 bases between the germline ends. Here the CDR3 reads CASSPPADTQYF. The CDR3 DNA sequence: TGTGCCAGCAGCCCTCCAGCAGATACGCAGTATTTT.

The chain has TRBV2 and TRBJ1-1; no firm D call. The CDR3 is 14 amino acids. Germline V CDR1 and CDR2: SNHLY, FYNNEI. V was cut by 7 bases and J by 4 bases, with 16 bases left in between. CDR3: CASMLRVGSTEAFF. The CDR3 DNA follows: TGTGCCAGCATGTTAAGGGTAGGGAGCACTGAAGCTTTCTTT.

This chain connects TRBV19 to TRBJ1-2, with no clear D. The CDR3 is 13 residues long. With 10 bases removed from V and 5 bases from J, the gap between germline ends came to 17 bases. Germline-derived CDR1 and CDR2 are LNHDA and SQIVND (reference sequence). The CDR3: CATHQSGVYGYTF. The CDR3, as DNA: TGTGCCACTCACCAATCGGGAGTATATGGCTACACCTTC.

This clone has only a few counts. V gene TRBV27 combines with J gene TRBJ2-5; 10 positions match TRBD2. CDR1 and CDR2 from the germline V gene are MNHEY and SMNVEV (reference sequence). The CDR3 totals 15 residues. Trimming took 4 bases from V and 5 from J; bases not matched to a gene: 7. The CDR3 loop reads CASSSRQGLAETQYF. Here the CDR3 DNA reads TGTGCCAGCAGTTCCCGACAGGGACTAGCGGAGACCCAGTACTTC.

Concerning this clone itself: This same CDR3 is encoded by further DNA sequences in the sample. The CDR3, as DNA: TGTGCCAGCAGCATTGGGACTAGCGGAGATACGCAGTATTTT. It yields the protein CASSIGTSGDTQYF. The rearrangement joins TRBV7-9 to TRBJ2-3; TRBD2 matches 11 bases. Unmatched junction bases numbered 3, after V lost 5 bases and J lost 5 bases. The CDR3 extends over 14 amino acids. Germline CDR1 and CDR2: SEHNR and FQNEAQ (reference sequence). The variable domain in full, with the rest retrieved from reference TRBV7-9 and TRBJ2-3, is DTGVSQNPRHKITKRGQNVTFRCDPISEHNRLYWYRQTLGQGPEFLTYFQNEAQLEKSRLLSDRFSAERPKGSFSTLEIQRTEQGDSAMYLCASSIGTSGDTQYFGPGTRLTVL.

This clone was counted between two and nine times. The chain carries TRBV29-1 and TRBJ2-5, with TRBD1 matching 9 bases. CDR3 size: 12 residues. Trimming removed 7 bases from V and 3 bases from J; junction bases left unmatched: 3. CDR1 and CDR2 (germline): SQVTM, ANQGSEA. The DNA of the CDR3 is TGCAGCGCCCGGACAGGGGAAGAGACCCAGTACTTC. Translation: CSARTGEETQYF.

The V and J genes are TRBV20-1 and TRBJ1-1; perhaps TRBD1 as D (5 bases). The CDR3 contains 11 residues. Trimming removed 2 bases from V and 12 bases from J, with 13 bases in between. CDR1 is DFQATT, CDR2 SNEGSKA, per germline (reference sequence). CDR3 sequence reads: CSARSPRVTFF. The CDR3 DNA sequence: TGCAGTGCTAGATCCCCCAGGGTAACTTTCTTT.

V is TRBV5-1 and J is TRBJ1-1; 7 bases fit TRBD1. With 5 bases clipped from V and 3 bases from J, the junction kept 10 bases outside the gene matches. The germline V gene has CDR1 SGHRS and CDR2 YFSETQ. The CDR3 is 15 amino acids. CDR3 bases: TGCGCCAGCAGAAGACAGGGAGGAACGGACACTGAAGCTTTCTTT. Its protein is CASRRQGGTDTEAFF.

This clone was counted a few times. The V and J genes are TRBV29-1 and TRBJ2-6, with TRBD1 identical over 11 bases. J lost 11 bases, V lost 4 bases, and 1 base had no gene match. The CDR3 length is 12 residues. The germline V gene encodes CDR1 SQVTM and CDR2 ANQGSEA. The CDR3 protein is CSVGGQGDVLTF. DNA of the CDR3: TGCAGCGTTGGGGGACAGGGGGACGTCCTGACTTTC.

This chain connects TRBV7-7 to TRBJ2-5, with D tentatively TRBD1 (5 bases). Germline CDR1 is SSHAT and CDR2 is FNYEAQ (reference sequence). The CDR3 totals 15 residues. V was clipped by 0 bases and J by 4 bases, with 12 bases between them. The CDR3, as DNA: TGTGCCAGCAGCTTAGCGCACAGGCAGGGAGAGACCCAGTACTTC. Protein sequence: CASSLAHRQGETQYF.

This clone was recorded once. V is TRBV4-1 and J is TRBJ1-6, with D uncertain. V was clipped by 0 bases and J by 8 bases, with 8 bases between them. Germline CDR1 is MGHRA and CDR2 is YSYEKL. The CDR3 has 14 amino acids. The CDR3 is CASSQESYDSPLHF. The DNA of the CDR3 is TGCGCCAGCAGCCAAGAGTCCTACGATTCACCCCTCCACTTT.

The rearrangement links TRBV7-2 to TRBJ1-4; 7 positions agree with TRBD1. Per the germline V gene, CDR1 is SGHTA and CDR2 is FQGNSA. With V trimmed by 3 bases and J by 6 bases, 4 bases remained unmatched. The CDR3 spans 14 residues. The CDR3, as DNA: TGTGCCAGCAGCTTTCTAGGGACAGATGAAAAACTGTTTTTT. It specifies CASSFLGTDEKLFF.

This clone was recorded a few times. The chain couples TRBV5-4 to TRBJ1-6, with a weak D call TRBD1 (6 bases). The V gene's germline CDR1 is SGHNT and CDR2 YYREEE (reference sequence). Trimming removed 4 bases from V and 13 bases from J, with 15 bases in between. The CDR3 is 13 amino acids. CDR3 protein: CASSTQGLSPLHF. The CDR3 DNA sequence: TGTGCCAGCAGCACGCAGGGGTTGTCGCCCCTCCACTTT.

The rearrangement links TRBV9 to TRBJ2-7; TRBD2 matches at 8 bases. Trimming took 4 bases from V and 2 from J; bases not matched to a gene: 8. Germline V gene lookup returns CDR1 SGDLS and CDR2 YYNGEE. CDR3 size: 15 residues. The CDR3 loop reads CASSIAGSSAYEQYF. The DNA for the CDR3 is TGTGCCAGCAGCATAGCGGGGTCCAGCGCCTACGAGCAGTACTTC.

The CDR3 loop is CSVEDKKQGVVTDTQYF. The CDR3 nucleotides are TGCAGCGTTGAAGATAAAAAACAGGGGGTTGTCACAGATACGCAGTATTTT. The V call is TRBV29-1, the J call TRBJ2-3, with 8 bases lining up with TRBD1. After removal of 0 bases from V and 2 bases from J, the junction contained 10 bases not matched to a gene. In germline, CDR1 is SQVTM, CDR2 ANQGSEA. CDR3 length: 17 residues.

The rearrangement joins TRBV7-9 to TRBJ1-5; D is uncertain. CDR3 size: 13 residues. V lost 0 bases and J 5 bases, leaving 5 bases between the germline ends. Per germline, CDR1 SEHNR and CDR2 FQNEAQ (reference sequence). The CDR3 nucleotides are TGTGCCAGCAGCTTAGCGGGAGATCAGCCCCAGCATTTT. Protein: CASSLAGDQPQHF.

V gene TRBV2 combines with J gene TRBJ1-1; a weak D match, TRBD1 (5 bases). V was cut by 6 bases and J by 3 bases, with 20 bases left in between. Germline-derived CDR1 and CDR2 are SNHLY and FYNNEI. The length of the CDR3 is 16 residues. The CDR3 DNA follows: TGTGCCAGCAGCCTCGAGTTCCGGGGGGTTTACACTGAAGCTTTCTTT. Residues: CASSLEFRGVYTEAFF.

The chain combines TRBV6-4 with TRBJ1-2; 7 bases line up with TRBD1. J lost 8 bases, V lost 2 bases, and 8 bases had no gene match. CDR3 length equals 14 residues. Germline assignment: CDR1 MRHNA and CDR2 SNTAGT. The CDR3 bases are TGTGCCAGCAGTGACGACTACAGGGGACGGGGCTACACCTTC. It codes for CASSDDYRGRGYTF.

This clone was detected once. J is TRBJ1-2 and V is TRBV6-4; 10 bases fit TRBD1. The junction had 5 bases not matched to a gene; V was cut back by 5 bases and J by 8 bases. Per the germline V gene, CDR1 is MRHNA and CDR2 is SNTAGT. This CDR3 spans 13 amino acids. In DNA form, the CDR3 reads TGTGCCAGCAGTCCCGGGACAGGGGTGGGCTACACCTTC. Its translation: CASSPGTGVGYTF.

The chain carries TRBV7-2 and TRBJ2-3; 7 bases match TRBD1. The CDR3 totals 16 residues. In germline, CDR1 is SGHTA, CDR2 FQGNSA. V was pared by 2 bases and J by 6 bases, with 11 bases of the junction left unmatched. The CDR3 region is CASSLLTGLFTDTQYF. The DNA for the CDR3 is TGTGCCAGCAGCTTATTGACAGGGTTGTTTACGGATACGCAGTATTTT.

The chain recombines TRBV30 with TRBJ1-1, with D unresolved. The CDR3 extends over 11 amino acids. From germline, CDR1 is GTSNPN and CDR2 SVGIG (reference sequence). The V gene lost 6 bases and the J gene lost 6 bases, with 11 bases spanning the gap. CDR3 sequence reads: CACGRAAEAFF. DNA of the CDR3: TGTGCCTGTGGAAGAGCGGCTGAAGCTTTCTTT.